A single sample gave rise to the 31 T cell receptor beta chains below, sequenced in a study of T cells in Graves' hyperthyroidism and ophthalmopathy. The TCR beta CDR3 regions underwent amplification using RNA transcripts as the source. When the TCR CDR3 underwent first-round RT-PCR, the HTBI primer set was used. In TCRdb, the multiplex PCR reads were re-called with MiXCR into one record per CDR3 protein. The table includes 300,000 or so distinct CDR3 sequences, around 17% detected once. The specimen was blood. Receptors were obtained from a man aged 30-40 years with Graves' hyperthyroidism.

Details on this clonotype: A clone one base away is much larger, so this may be a read error. CDR3 coding DNA: TGTGCCAGCAGCCCAGAGAGAATTACTGCGGGAGTAGGCCGTGAGCAGTTCTTC. This encodes CASSPERITAGVGREQFF. The chain links TRBV11-2 to TRBJ2-1; 7 bases line up with TRBD2. This CDR3 is 18 amino acids long. Trimming removed 5 bases from V and 9 bases from J; junction bases left unmatched: 22. Germline CDR1 and CDR2: SGHAT and FQNNGV. Full variable domain (missing parts from reference TRBV11-2 and TRBJ2-1): EAGVAQSPRYKIIEKRQSVAFWCNPISGHATLYWYQQILGQGPKLLIQFQNNGVVDDSQLPKDRFSAERLKGVDSTLKIQPAKLEDSAVYLCASSPERITAGVGREQFFGPGTRLTVL.

In its sample, this clonotype was seen many times. This chain connects TRBV24-1 to TRBJ2-2; TRBD1 matches at 10 bases. The junction had 8 bases not matched to a gene; V was cut back by 11 bases and J by 6 bases. This CDR3 is built from 14 residues. From germline, CDR1 is KGHDR and CDR2 SFDVKD. The CDR3 DNA reads as TGTGCCATCCGGGACAGGGGAGAATCCGGGGAGCTGTTTTTT. It translates to CAIRDRGESGELFF.

This clonotype was detected a few times. The gene calls are TRBV5-6 and TRBJ2-7, with a tentative D call TRBD1 (5 bases). V was pared by 0 bases and J by 2 bases, with 9 bases between. The CDR3 contains 14 residues. Germline values: CDR1 SGHDT, CDR2 YYEEEE. The chain's CDR3 is CASSLDTDTYEQYF. The CDR3 DNA sequence: TGTGCCAGCAGCTTGGACACGGACACCTACGAGCAGTACTTC.

This clonotype was counted many times. The J gene is TRBJ2-3, the V gene TRBV7-9; 7 bases are a match to TRBD2. The CDR3 contains 15 residues. Losses at the gene ends were 1 base for V and 2 bases for J; bases not matched to a gene: 3. Per germline, CDR1 SEHNR and CDR2 FQNEAQ (reference sequence). This chain's CDR3 is CASSLVGLNTDTQYF. Here the CDR3 DNA reads TGTGCCAGCAGCTTAGTGGGACTAAACACAGATACGCAGTATTTT.

To note about this clonotype: One junction end disagrees with the germline gene, perhaps due to a read error. This chain joins TRBV14 and TRBJ1-1; 7 nucleotides line up with TRBD1. CDR1 is SGHDN and CDR2 is FVKESK in the germline V gene. The length of the CDR3 is 16 residues. This CDR3 is CASSQVGTALNTEASF. The CDR3 DNA follows: TGTGCCAGCAGCCAAGTCGGGACAGCCTTGAACACTGAAGCTTCCTTT.

This clonotype was detected many times. The CDR3 protein is CASTYTGLYEQYF. The CDR3 nucleotides are TGTGCCAGCACCTATACAGGGTTATACGAGCAGTACTTC. The chain couples TRBV6-1 to TRBJ2-7; maybe TRBD1 (6 bases). With 7 bases removed from V and 4 bases from J, the gap between germline ends came to 14 bases. The V gene's germline CDR1 is MNHNS and CDR2 SASEGT. CDR3 length equals 13 residues.

This clonotype was counted between two and nine times. The chain uses TRBV11-3 and TRBJ2-1, with 7 nucleotides matching TRBD2. In germline, CDR1 is SGHNT, CDR2 YENEEA. This CDR3 is 15 amino acids long. J lost 2 bases, V lost 5 bases, and 6 bases had no gene match. CDR3 DNA: TGTGCCAGCAGCCATCCGGGACTACCCTACAATGAGCAGTTCTTC. Translating gives CASSHPGLPYNEQFF.

Many counts were recorded for this clonotype. The V gene is TRBV20-1, the J gene TRBJ2-7; D is undetermined. The length of the CDR3 is 13 residues. CDR1 is DFQATT, CDR2 SNEGSKA, per germline (reference sequence). Trimming took off 1 base at V and 0 bases at J, with 7 bases between the two ends. The CDR3 DNA reads as TGCAGTGCTAGAGCGACTCACTCCTACGAGCAGTACTTC. It codes for CSARATHSYEQYF.

This chain uses TRBV3-1 with TRBJ2-7, with D unresolved. This CDR3 is 14 amino acids long. V dropped 1 base and J dropped 4 bases, with 11 bases sitting between them. The V gene's germline CDR1 is LGHDT and CDR2 YNNKEL (reference sequence). The CDR3 reads CASSQGQYGYEQYF. CDR3 in DNA: TGTGCCAGCAGCCAAGGACAATATGGGTACGAGCAGTACTTC.

This chain joins TRBV5-6 and TRBJ2-6; TRBD1 matches 8 bases. Trimming removed 6 bases from V and 4 bases from J; junction bases left unmatched: 12. The germline CDR1 and CDR2 sequences are SGHDT and YYEEEE. The CDR3 extends over 17 amino acids. The CDR3 sequence: CASNRAGGYLGANVLTF. Here the CDR3 DNA reads TGTGCCAGCAATAGGGCAGGGGGCTACCTCGGGGCCAACGTCCTGACTTTC.

The V call is TRBV5-1, the J call TRBJ2-7; 10 nucleotides line up with TRBD2. The germline V gene encodes CDR1 SGHRS and CDR2 YFSETQ. The CDR3 loop spans 16 amino acids. The V gene end was trimmed by 0 bases and the J gene end by 3 bases; junction bases not matched to a gene: 6. CDR3 sequence (DNA): TGCGCCAGCAGCTTGGGGGGGACTAGCGCGGACTACGAGCAGTACTTC. This translates into CASSLGGTSADYEQYF.

This clonotype was counted ten times or more. The chain couples TRBV11-3 to TRBJ2-7; TRBD2 might be the D (5 bases). The ends were cut back, 0 bases at V and 0 bases at J, with 12 bases in the middle. Germline V gene lookup returns CDR1 SGHNT and CDR2 YENEEA. This CDR3 spans 16 amino acids. CDR3: CASSLEGSGSSYEQYF. The DNA of the CDR3 is TGTGCCAGCAGCTTAGAAGGTTCGGGGAGCTCCTACGAGCAGTACTTC.

In this sample, this clonotype turned up many times. J is TRBJ2-5 and V is TRBV18; D is ambiguous. CDR1 is KGHSH and CDR2 is LQKENI in the germline V gene. With 2 bases removed from V and 2 bases from J, the gap between germline ends came to 9 bases. The CDR3 length is 14 residues. The CDR3 DNA sequence: TGTGCCAGCTCACCAACGGATTCGCAAGAGACCCAGTACTTC. The encoded protein is CASSPTDSQETQYF.

CDR3 nucleotide sequence: TGTGCCTGGAGTGGGCCTCGGACTACCCCCACCGGGGAGCTGTTTTTT. It yields the protein CAWSGPRTTPTGELFF. The chain uses TRBV30 and TRBJ2-2; D is perhaps TRBD2 (6 bases). The CDR3 sequence is 16 residues long. Germline assignment: CDR1 GTSNPN and CDR2 SVGIG (reference sequence). V was pared by 1 base and J by 4 bases, with 16 bases between.

This clonotype occurred many times. V gene TRBV20-1 combines with J gene TRBJ2-7, with a possible D match to TRBD1 (6 bases). V was shortened by 0 bases and J by 3 bases, with 12 bases between the two germline ends. The CDR3 is 14 amino acids. Germline V gene lookup returns CDR1 DFQATT and CDR2 SNEGSKA (reference sequence). The CDR3 nucleotides read TGCAGTGCTAGAGATCGTGGGGGCGGCTACGAGCAGTACTTC. Translation: CSARDRGGGYEQYF.

Many counts were recorded for this clonotype. This rearrangement joins TRBV6-1 to TRBJ1-2; 8 bases map to TRBD1. The J segment lost 8 bases and the V segment lost 5 bases, leaving 4 bases of the junction unmatched. The CDR3 contains 12 residues. Germline CDR1 and CDR2: MNHNS and SASEGT. The CDR3 loop reads CASSRQGFGYTF. The CDR3 nucleotides read TGTGCCAGCAGTCGACAGGGGTTCGGCTACACCTTC.

This clonotype appeared once. A much larger clonotype is one base distant, so this may be a read error. The rearrangement links TRBV2 to TRBJ1-2; a weak D match, TRBD1 (5 bases). Germline assignment: CDR1 SNHLY and CDR2 FYNNEI. CDR3 length: 14 residues. The V and J ends lost 7 bases and 8 bases respectively, with 20 bases between them. The DNA of the CDR3 is TGTGCCAGCATCCCCGGGGCAGGGTTTCGAGGCTACACCTTC. Its translation is CASIPGAGFRGYTF.

The chain combines TRBV9 with TRBJ1-2, with D possibly matching TRBD1 (5 bases). Germline loops: CDR1 SGDLS, CDR2 YYNGEE. Trimming removed 2 bases at V and 8 bases at J, with 10 bases between. The CDR3 extends over 12 amino acids. The CDR3 here is CASSVGPGGYTF. As DNA, the CDR3 is TGTGCCAGCAGCGTGGGGCCAGGCGGCTACACCTTC.

The sample holds many counts of this clonotype. The chain combines TRBV12-3 or TRBV12-4 with TRBJ2-1, with a possible D match to TRBD2 (5 bases). This CDR3 has 11 amino acids. V was trimmed by 6 bases and J by 9 bases, leaving 9 bases between them. The CDR3: CASRLEGEQFF. CDR3 nucleotide sequence: TGTGCCAGCAGGCTCGAGGGTGAGCAGTTCTTC.

This clonotype was counted at least ten times. The gene calls are TRBV6-1 and TRBJ1-1; D gene uncertain. Trimming left V 6 bases short and J 3 bases short, with 11 bases between. This CDR3 spans 13 amino acids. Germline CDR1 is MNHNS and CDR2 is SASEGT. The CDR3 DNA is TGTGCCAGCAGGAGCAGGCGGGACACTGAAGCTTTCTTT. Translated, it gives CASRSRRDTEAFF.

This clonotype has at least ten counts. The chain joins TRBV2 to TRBJ2-5; TRBD1 matches at 8 bases. The ends lost 6 bases at V and 3 bases at J; junction bases unmatched: 6. Germline V CDR1 and CDR2: SNHLY, FYNNEI. CDR3 length equals 14 residues. CDR3 nucleotide sequence: TGTGCCAGCAGGACAGGGGCCGTAGAAGAGACCCAGTACTTC. Its protein product is CASRTGAVEETQYF.

This clonotype was detected ten times or more. The chain links TRBV7-3 to TRBJ1-1; D possibly corresponds to TRBD1 (6 bases). CDR3 length: 15 residues. Trimming took 5 bases from V and 6 from J, leaving 19 bases between them. Germline V gene data show CDR1 as SGHTA and CDR2 as FQGTGA. CDR3 protein: CASSPSLSGAPEAFF. As DNA, the CDR3 is TGTGCCAGCAGCCCCAGCCTCTCAGGGGCACCTGAAGCTTTCTTT.

In its sample, this clonotype was seen many times. V is TRBV10-3 and J is TRBJ2-7; possibly TRBD1 or TRBD2 for D (5 bases each). The CDR3 covers 13 residues. Germline loops: CDR1 ENHRY, CDR2 SYGVKD. Trimming took off 10 bases at V and 2 bases at J, with 15 bases between the two ends. CDR3 amino acids: CASTGTSTYEQYF. Written as DNA, the CDR3 is TGTGCCAGTACCGGGACGTCAACCTACGAGCAGTACTTC.

This clonotype turned up a few times. A much more abundant neighbour one base away suggests this may be a read error. In nucleotides, the CDR3 is TGTGCCACCGTTGGAGGATACGAGCAGTACTTC. This encodes CATVGGYEQYF. The chain has TRBV10-3 and TRBJ2-7; a weak D match, TRBD2 (5 bases). The germline gives CDR1 ENHRY, CDR2 SYGVKD. The CDR3 length is 11 residues. V lost 10 bases and J lost 4, with 11 bases in between.

This chain uses TRBV29-1 with TRBJ2-1, with D unresolved. Germline CDR1 SQVTM, CDR2 ANQGSEA. V lost 3 bases and J lost 0, with 12 bases in between. This CDR3 region has 15 residues. The CDR3 nucleotides read TGCAGCGTTGACCCTAGGCCCTACTCCTACAATGAGCAGTTCTTC. Its protein product is CSVDPRPYSYNEQFF.

This clonotype was observed many times. V gene TRBV5-1 combines with J gene TRBJ2-1, with D possibly matching TRBD1 (5 bases). The CDR3 has 14 residues. CDR1 and CDR2 (germline): SGHRS, YFSETQ. V gave up 2 bases and J gave up 7 bases, with 13 bases separating them. The DNA for the CDR3 is TGCGCCAGCAGCTTTTGGGGCCCACCGAATGAGCAGTTCTTC. It specifies CASSFWGPPNEQFF.

This clonotype has at least ten counts. This chain joins TRBV5-8 and TRBJ1-5, with D perhaps matching TRBD1 (6 bases). Germline loops: CDR1 SGHTS, CDR2 YDEGEE. The germline V and J ends were trimmed by 3 bases and 9 bases, with 19 bases remaining between them. The CDR3 has 15 amino acids. CDR3 nucleotides: TGTGCCAGCAGCTGGGAGGACAGTCCCCGGGGGCCCCAGCATTTT. It is translated as CASSWEDSPRGPQHF.

Concerning this clonotype: Compared with germline, one end of the junction differs, possibly owing to a read error. This chain joins TRBV19 and TRBJ2-7; D is possibly TRBD1 (5 bases). The germline CDR1 and CDR2 sequences are LNHDA and SQIVND (reference sequence). This CDR3 region has 15 residues. Here the CDR3 reads CASSISSARAGEQYF. Written as DNA, the CDR3 is TGTGCTAGTAGTATTTCCTCGGCCAGGGCCGGCGAGCAGTACTTC. Full variable domain (rest looked up from reference TRBV19 and TRBJ2-7): DGGITQSPKYLFRKEGQNVTLSCEQNLNHDAMYWYRQDPGQGLRLIYYSQIVNDFQKGDIAEGYSVSREKKESFPLTVTSAQKNPTAFYLCASSISSARAGEQYFGPGTRLTVT.

This clonotype was recorded at least ten times. CDR3 bases: TGCGCCAGCAGCTCAACACCCGCTAGTTATGGCTACACCTTC. Residues: CASSSTPASYGYTF. The chain combines TRBV5-1 with TRBJ1-2; the D is unclear. CDR1 is SGHRS and CDR2 is YFSETQ in the germline V gene. The CDR3 extends over 14 amino acids. V was pared by 3 bases and J by 5 bases, with 14 bases between.

To note about this clonotype: A much larger clone lies one base from this, so it may be a read error. V usage is TRBV7-3 and J usage is TRBJ2-5; no definite D call. The CDR3 contains 14 residues. Deletions cut 5 bases from V and 5 bases from J, with 15 bases between. Germline V lookup: CDR1 SGHTA, CDR2 FQGTGA. In nucleotides, the CDR3 is TGTGCCAGCAGCCGAAACGACTCGGACGAGACCCAGTACTTC. Translation gives CASSRNDSDETQYF.

This clonotype was recorded many times. V gene TRBV5-8 combines with J gene TRBJ2-7, with D uncertain. V gave up 4 bases and J gave up 5 bases, with 19 bases separating them. This CDR3 comprises 15 residues. The germline gives CDR1 SGHTS, CDR2 YDEGEE. The CDR3 DNA reads as TGTGCCAGCAGCAAGGACCTTAGGGCTGAACACGAGCAGTACTTC. This encodes CASSKDLRAEHEQYF.